Listed below are T cell receptor beta chains from one sample, sequenced in a study of blood T cell repertoires in COVID-19. The data were produced by immunoSEQ multiplex PCR, yet TCRdb's version contains in-frame clones alone and is incomplete. Among about 170,000 clones, around 86% were seen once, and the ten largest hold roughly 3.4%. The sample consisted of peripheral blood. The receptors derive from a man between 65 and 79 years old with acute or convalescent COVID-19. CDR3s include the opening cysteine and the closing phenylalanine or tryptophan.

j_call	v_call	cdr3_aa
TRBJ1-5	TRBV4-2	CASSQAGPYGQPQHF
TRBJ2-1	TRBV9	CASSVVGEGEQFF
TRBJ1-1	TRBV10-1	CASSESGAPEAFF
TRBJ2-7	TRBV28	CASGRGRGYEQYF
TRBJ1-4	TRBV4-2	CASRFANEKLFF
TRBJ1-3	TRBV9	CASSVQGGNTIYF
TRBJ2-1	TRBV6-5	CASSMRQGVEEQFF
TRBJ2-1	TRBV6-5	CASSSSEVHEQFF
TRBJ1-2	TRBV4-3	CASSLSHSSSNYGYTF
TRBJ2-7	TRBV7-2	CASSTRQGTYEQYF
TRBJ2-1	TRBV9	CASSPGLARNEQFF